Listed below are T cell receptor beta chains from one sample, sequenced in a study of beta chain features in type 1 diabetes. Profiled with immunoSEQ multiplex PCR; TCRdb holds only in-frame clones, not every one. The sample lists around 650,000 clones, around 12% occurring once. The sequencing input was naive CD4+ T cells from blood. The receptors stem from a young man with type 1 diabetes. Both conserved end residues are part of each CDR3. The order of the fields is CDR3 protein, CDR3 DNA, V gene, clone size, J gene, D gene. The D gene is left open where the match is weak. Not all rows give a size; the values are once, few, many and, for expanded clones, a class.

CDR3 protein: CASSLTSGGGIQYF
CDR3 DNA: TGTGCCAGCAGCTTAACTAGCGGGGGAGGTATCCAGTACTTC
V gene: TRBV7-2
clone size: NA
J gene: TRBJ2-5
D gene: TRBD2

CDR3 protein: CASSPVGGITGELFF
CDR3 DNA: TGTGCCAGCAGCCCTGTGGGGGGTATCACCGGGGAGCTGTTTTTT
V gene: TRBV11-2
clone size: NA
J gene: TRBJ2-2
D gene: NA

CDR3 protein: CASSPLGTGTDTQYF
CDR3 DNA: TGTGCCAGCAGCCCATTAGGGACAGGCACAGATACGCAGTATTTT
V gene: TRBV7-9
clone size: few
J gene: TRBJ2-3
D gene: TRBD1

CDR3 protein: CSVTQDRGFMDEQFF
CDR3 DNA: TGCAGCGTGACTCAAGACAGGGGCTTCATGGATGAGCAGTTCTTC
V gene: TRBV29-1
clone size: NA
J gene: TRBJ2-1
D gene: TRBD1

CDR3 protein: CAWSVQAEAEKLFF
CDR3 DNA: TGTGCCTGGAGTGTACAAGCGGAAGCTGAAAAACTGTTTTTT
V gene: TRBV30
clone size: NA
J gene: TRBJ1-4
D gene: NA

CDR3 protein: CAISDSGTNYGYTF
CDR3 DNA: TGTGCCATCAGTGACTCCGGGACTAACTATGGCTACACCTTC
V gene: TRBV10-3
clone size: few
J gene: TRBJ1-2
D gene: NA

CDR3 protein: CASSVTGRAEKLFF
CDR3 DNA: TGTGCCAGCAGCGTGACAGGGAGGGCTGAAAAACTGTTTTTT
V gene: TRBV7-8
clone size: few
J gene: TRBJ1-4
D gene: TRBD1

CDR3 protein: CATSQLGGDTEAFF
CDR3 DNA: TGTGCCACCAGCCAGCTCGGAGGGGACACTGAAGCTTTCTTT
V gene: TRBV15
clone size: few
J gene: TRBJ1-1
D gene: NA

CDR3 protein: CASSSRTGAGYEQYF
CDR3 DNA: TGTGCCAGCAGCTCGAGGACAGGAGCTGGGTACGAGCAGTACTTC
V gene: TRBV7-8
clone size: few
J gene: TRBJ2-7
D gene: TRBD1

CDR3 protein: CASSLRPIPYNEQFF
CDR3 DNA: TGTGCCAGCAGCCTCAGGCCCATTCCCTACAATGAGCAGTTCTTC
V gene: TRBV7-9
clone size: few
J gene: TRBJ2-1
D gene: NA

CDR3 protein: CSVTDPRDTQYF
CDR3 DNA: TGCAGCGTTACGGACCCGAGGGATACGCAGTATTTT
V gene: TRBV29-1
clone size: NA
J gene: TRBJ2-3
D gene: NA

CDR3 protein: CASSPFRGSYNEQFF
CDR3 DNA: TGTGCCAGCAGTCCTTTTAGGGGCTCCTACAATGAGCAGTTCTTC
V gene: TRBV25-1
clone size: NA
J gene: TRBJ2-1
D gene: NA

CDR3 protein: CASSLGTVGTEAFF
CDR3 DNA: TGTGCCAGCAGTTTAGGGACAGTCGGAACTGAAGCTTTCTTT
V gene: TRBV7-9
clone size: few
J gene: TRBJ1-1
D gene: TRBD1

CDR3 protein: CASSLSTGYVHQPQHF
CDR3 DNA: TGTGCCAGCAGTTTAAGTACAGGGTATGTGCATCAGCCCCAGCATTTT
V gene: TRBV28
clone size: NA
J gene: TRBJ1-5
D gene: NA

CDR3 protein: CASRKIQGPLYGYTF
CDR3 DNA: TGTGCCAGCAGGAAAATACAGGGGCCCTTATATGGCTACACCTTC
V gene: TRBV2
clone size: few
J gene: TRBJ1-2
D gene: TRBD1

CDR3 protein: CASSRDPGFPTDTQYF
CDR3 DNA: TGCGCCAGCAGCCGCGATCCGGGGTTTCCCACAGATACGCAGTATTTT
V gene: TRBV5-1
clone size: NA
J gene: TRBJ2-3
D gene: NA

CDR3 protein: CASSYWGFDLGNTIYF
CDR3 DNA: TGTGCCAGCAGTTACTGGGGTTTCGACCTTGGAAACACCATATATTTT
V gene: TRBV6-5
clone size: NA
J gene: TRBJ1-3
D gene: NA

CDR3 protein: CASVGPEATQYF
CDR3 DNA: TGTGCCAGCGTTGGACCCGAGGCAACCCAGTACTTC
V gene: TRBV6-6
clone size: NA
J gene: TRBJ2-5
D gene: NA

CDR3 protein: CASSSGTGYEQYF
CDR3 DNA: TGTGCCAGCAGCTCCGGGACAGGCTACGAGCAGTACTTC
V gene: TRBV7-3
clone size: NA
J gene: TRBJ2-7
D gene: TRBD1

CDR3 protein: CASSLIENTEAFF
CDR3 DNA: TGTGCCAGCAGCTTGATCGAGAACACTGAAGCTTTCTTT
V gene: TRBV11-3
clone size: NA
J gene: TRBJ1-1
D gene: NA

CDR3 protein: CSVNYRSTDTQYF
CDR3 DNA: TGCAGCGTTAATTACAGGAGCACAGATACGCAGTATTTT
V gene: TRBV29-1
clone size: NA
J gene: TRBJ2-3
D gene: NA

CDR3 protein: CASSLTGDEQFF
CDR3 DNA: TGTGCCAGCAGCCTCACAGGGGATGAGCAGTTCTTC
V gene: TRBV7-9
clone size: few
J gene: TRBJ2-1
D gene: TRBD1

CDR3 protein: CASSPGTGNSPLHF
CDR3 DNA: TGTGCCAGCAGCCCCGGGACAGGGAATTCACCCCTCCACTTT
V gene: TRBV5-4
clone size: NA
J gene: TRBJ1-6
D gene: TRBD1

CDR3 protein: CASSPRALQEGTDTQYF
CDR3 DNA: TGTGCCAGCTCACCACGGGCACTACAAGAGGGCACAGATACGCAGTATTTT
V gene: TRBV18
clone size: NA
J gene: TRBJ2-3
D gene: NA

CDR3 protein: CASSPDRDGETQYF
CDR3 DNA: TGTGCCAGCTCACCCGACAGGGACGGGGAGACCCAGTACTTC
V gene: TRBV18
clone size: once
J gene: TRBJ2-5
D gene: TRBD1

CDR3 protein: CASRPTGGWDIQYF
CDR3 DNA: TGTGCCAGCAGGCCAACAGGGGGCTGGGACATTCAGTACTTC
V gene: TRBV6-5
clone size: few
J gene: TRBJ2-4
D gene: TRBD1

CDR3 protein: CASTSGTGNDEQYF
CDR3 DNA: TGTGCCAGCACCTCCGGGACAGGGAATGACGAGCAGTACTTC
V gene: TRBV2
clone size: few
J gene: TRBJ2-7
D gene: TRBD1

CDR3 protein: CASSGTGGEGNYGYTF
CDR3 DNA: TGTGCCAGCAGTGGGACAGGGGGCGAAGGTAACTATGGCTACACCTTC
V gene: TRBV28
clone size: NA
J gene: TRBJ1-2
D gene: TRBD1

CDR3 protein: CASSPPSGTGTEQFF
CDR3 DNA: TGTGCCAGCAGTCCCCCCTCCGGGACAGGGACTGAGCAGTTCTTC
V gene: TRBV25-1
clone size: few
J gene: TRBJ2-1
D gene: TRBD1

CDR3 protein: CASSFVYNEQFF
CDR3 DNA: TGTGCCAGCAGCTTCGTCTACAATGAGCAGTTCTTC
V gene: TRBV7-9
clone size: NA
J gene: TRBJ2-1
D gene: NA

CDR3 protein: CASSRQAYNEKLFF
CDR3 DNA: TGTGCCAGCAGTCGACAGGCCTATAATGAAAAACTGTTTTTT
V gene: TRBV6-5
clone size: NA
J gene: TRBJ1-4
D gene: NA

CDR3 protein: CASSPDLYEQYF
CDR3 DNA: TGCGCCAGCAGTCCTGATTTGTACGAGCAGTACTTC
V gene: TRBV5-1
clone size: NA
J gene: TRBJ2-7
D gene: NA

CDR3 protein: CASSVGTHPTYEQYF
CDR3 DNA: TGTGCCAGCAGCGTAGGGACGCATCCTACCTACGAGCAGTACTTC
V gene: TRBV9
clone size: NA
J gene: TRBJ2-7
D gene: NA

CDR3 protein: CASSFRGEQYF
CDR3 DNA: TGTGCCAGCAGTTTTCGAGGGGAGCAGTACTTC
V gene: TRBV5-6
clone size: few
J gene: TRBJ2-7
D gene: NA

CDR3 protein: CASSDEGLAKNIQYF
CDR3 DNA: TGCGCCAGCAGTGATGAGGGTCTGGCCAAAAACATTCAGTACTTC
V gene: TRBV10-1
clone size: few
J gene: TRBJ2-4
D gene: NA

CDR3 protein: CASSVATGGFYEQYF
CDR3 DNA: TGTGCCAGCAGCGTAGCAACAGGGGGCTTCTACGAGCAGTACTTC
V gene: TRBV9
clone size: NA
J gene: TRBJ2-7
D gene: TRBD1

CDR3 protein: CASSYTKYGYTF
CDR3 DNA: TGTGCCAGCAGTTACACAAAATATGGCTACACCTTC
V gene: TRBV6-6
clone size: NA
J gene: TRBJ1-2
D gene: NA

CDR3 protein: CASSDNPNPANYGYTF
CDR3 DNA: TGTGCCAGCAGTGATAATCCGAACCCAGCTAACTATGGCTACACCTTC
V gene: TRBV25-1
clone size: few
J gene: TRBJ1-2
D gene: NA

CDR3 protein: CASSQTGGGNQPQHF
CDR3 DNA: TGTGCCAGCTCACAGACAGGGGGTGGCAATCAGCCCCAGCATTTT
V gene: TRBV18
clone size: few
J gene: TRBJ1-5
D gene: TRBD1

CDR3 protein: CASSQDLKGGLFGYTF
CDR3 DNA: TGCGCCAGCAGCCAAGATCTTAAGGGGGGATTGTTTGGCTACACCTTC
V gene: TRBV4-3
clone size: NA
J gene: TRBJ1-2
D gene: NA

CDR3 protein: CASSLDQGDYTF
CDR3 DNA: TGCGCCAGCAGCTTGGATCAGGGTGACTACACCTTC
V gene: TRBV5-1
clone size: few
J gene: TRBJ1-2
D gene: NA

CDR3 protein: CSGLGQGAGYTF
CDR3 DNA: TGCAGCGGGTTAGGACAGGGGGCTGGCTACACCTTC
V gene: TRBV29-1
clone size: few
J gene: TRBJ1-2
D gene: TRBD1